These T cell receptor beta chains were read from a single sample in a study of blood T cells in healthy people across ages. TCRdb called the 5' RACE reads again in MiXCR, with one record for every CDR3 protein. The data show under 1 million distinct CDR3 sequences, under 45% seen once. Sequenced sample: blood. These receptors were collected from a man aged 60 to 75 in good health. Each CDR3 is given with its conserved first and last residue. The order of the fields is D gene, J gene, clone size, V gene, CDR3 protein, CDR3 DNA. D genes are given only for firm matches. Rows may omit the clone size; those that give it use once, few, many or a size class.

D gene: -; J gene: TRBJ2-5; clone size: -; V gene: TRBV7-6; CDR3 protein: CASSLRYPQGRRETQYF; CDR3 DNA: TGTGCCAGCAGCTTGCGGTATCCACAGGGTCGACGGGAGACCCAGTACTTC
D gene: -; J gene: TRBJ2-7; clone size: -; V gene: TRBV5-1; CDR3 protein: CASSVGTPHEQYF; CDR3 DNA: TGCGCCAGCAGCGTCGGGACTCCCCACGAGCAGTACTTC
D gene: TRBD2; J gene: TRBJ2-5; clone size: -; V gene: TRBV7-2; CDR3 protein: CASSLASGRVAGQETQYF; CDR3 DNA: TGTGCCAGCAGCTTAGCCTCCGGTCGGGTAGCGGGGCAAGAGACCCAGTACTTC
D gene: -; J gene: TRBJ2-1; clone size: -; V gene: TRBV12-3/TRBV12-4; CDR3 protein: CASSPHREQSYNEQFF; CDR3 DNA: TGTGCCAGCAGTCCACACCGCGAACAGAGCTACAATGAGCAGTTCTTC
D gene: TRBD1; J gene: TRBJ2-4; clone size: few; V gene: TRBV6-6; CDR3 protein: CASSYEGQLAYIQYF; CDR3 DNA: TGTGCCAGCAGTTACGAGGGACAGTTAGCATACATTCAGTACTTC
D gene: -; J gene: TRBJ1-2; clone size: few; V gene: TRBV7-2; CDR3 protein: CASSFGRSYGYTF; CDR3 DNA: TGTGCCAGCAGCTTTGGCAGGAGCTATGGCTACACCTTC
D gene: -; J gene: TRBJ1-5; clone size: once; V gene: TRBV6-2/TRBV6-3; CDR3 protein: CASSYSNNRVGQPQHF; CDR3 DNA: TGTGCCAGCAGTTACTCCAATAACAGGGTTGGTCAGCCCCAGCATTTT
D gene: -; J gene: TRBJ2-7; clone size: -; V gene: TRBV15; CDR3 protein: CATSDGTPYNEQYF; CDR3 DNA: TGTGCCACCAGTGACGGGACACCTTACAATGAGCAGTACTTC
D gene: -; J gene: TRBJ1-2; clone size: -; V gene: TRBV7-2; CDR3 protein: CASSLLGQNGYGYTF; CDR3 DNA: TGTGCCAGCAGCTTACTTGGACAGAACGGCTATGGCTACACCTTC
D gene: TRBD1; J gene: TRBJ1-6; clone size: -; V gene: TRBV6-2/TRBV6-3; CDR3 protein: CASSRDRGLSPLHF; CDR3 DNA: TGTGCCAGCAGTCGCGACAGGGGCCTGTCCCCCCTCCACTTT
D gene: -; J gene: TRBJ2-3; clone size: -; V gene: TRBV29-1; CDR3 protein: CSVGGYGTDMQYF; CDR3 DNA: TGCAGCGTTGGGGGGTATGGCACAGATATGCAGTATTTT
D gene: -; J gene: TRBJ1-2; clone size: -; V gene: TRBV7-8; CDR3 protein: CASSPETDGYTF; CDR3 DNA: TGTGCCAGCAGCCCCGAGACGGATGGCTACACCTTC
D gene: -; J gene: TRBJ2-1; clone size: few; V gene: TRBV12-3/TRBV12-4; CDR3 protein: CASRPGTSEQFF; CDR3 DNA: TGTGCCAGCAGGCCCGGGACGTCTGAGCAGTTCTTC
D gene: -; J gene: TRBJ2-7; clone size: -; V gene: TRBV3-1; CDR3 protein: CASSPNSVAYEQYF; CDR3 DNA: TGTGCCAGCAGCCCAAATTCAGTAGCGTACGAGCAGTACTTC
D gene: -; J gene: TRBJ2-7; clone size: -; V gene: TRBV6-2/TRBV6-3; CDR3 protein: CASSYDSLDTQYF; CDR3 DNA: TGTGCCAGCAGTTATGATTCACTCGATACCCAGTACTTC
D gene: TRBD2; J gene: TRBJ2-3; clone size: -; V gene: TRBV5-1; CDR3 protein: CASSHLSGVTDTQYF; CDR3 DNA: TGCGCCAGCAGCCACCTTAGCGGGGTCACAGATACGCAGTATTTT
D gene: -; J gene: TRBJ2-3; clone size: once; V gene: TRBV4-3; CDR3 protein: CASSQAFHRADTQYF; CDR3 DNA: TGCGCCAGCAGCCAAGCTTTTCACAGGGCAGATACGCAGTATTTT
D gene: -; J gene: TRBJ1-5; clone size: -; V gene: TRBV25-1; CDR3 protein: CASSELRGPQHF; CDR3 DNA: TGTGCCAGCAGTGAATTAAGGGGGCCCCAGCATTTT
D gene: -; J gene: TRBJ1-6; clone size: -; V gene: TRBV12-3/TRBV12-4; CDR3 protein: CASSLIGGRGGSPLHF; CDR3 DNA: TGTGCCAGCAGTTTAATTGGGGGCAGGGGCGGATCACCCCTCCACTTT
D gene: -; J gene: TRBJ2-1; clone size: -; V gene: TRBV30; CDR3 protein: CAWSRDKEFF; CDR3 DNA: TGTGCCTGGAGCCGGGACAAGGAGTTCTTC
D gene: TRBD2; J gene: TRBJ2-7; clone size: few; V gene: TRBV18; CDR3 protein: CASSPSGVDEQYF; CDR3 DNA: TGTGCCAGCTCACCCAGCGGGGTAGACGAGCAGTACTTC
D gene: -; J gene: TRBJ2-7; clone size: once; V gene: TRBV25-1; CDR3 protein: CASSERGSVYEQYF; CDR3 DNA: TGTGCCAGCAGTGAACGGGGGTCGGTTTACGAGCAGTACTTC
D gene: -; J gene: TRBJ1-2; clone size: many; V gene: TRBV30; CDR3 protein: CAWSPPLGTFFSGYTF; CDR3 DNA: TGTGCCTGGAGTCCCCCCCTTGGGACATTTTTCTCTGGCTACACCTTC
D gene: TRBD1; J gene: TRBJ2-1; clone size: -; V gene: TRBV24-1; CDR3 protein: CATAGTGAYNEQFF; CDR3 DNA: TGTGCCACCGCCGGGACAGGGGCCTACAATGAGCAGTTCTTC
D gene: TRBD1; J gene: TRBJ2-3; clone size: -; V gene: TRBV9; CDR3 protein: CASSGQGLNTDTQYF; CDR3 DNA: TGTGCCAGCAGCGGACAGGGTCTGAACACAGATACGCAGTATTTT
D gene: -; J gene: TRBJ2-3; clone size: -; V gene: TRBV24-1; CDR3 protein: CATSDLGRGPEGDTQYF; CDR3 DNA: TGTGCCACCAGTGATTTGGGAAGGGGCCCAGAGGGTGATACGCAGTATTTT
D gene: -; J gene: TRBJ2-5; clone size: many; V gene: TRBV20-1; CDR3 protein: CSASTPYQETQYF; CDR3 DNA: TGCAGTGCTTCGACACCGTACCAAGAGACCCAGTACTTC
D gene: -; J gene: TRBJ1-6; clone size: once; V gene: TRBV30; CDR3 protein: CAWNRNGNSPLHF; CDR3 DNA: TGTGCCTGGAACCGGAACGGTAATTCACCCCTCCACTTT
D gene: -; J gene: TRBJ2-3; clone size: few; V gene: TRBV27; CDR3 protein: CASSLLAAPLFTDTQYF; CDR3 DNA: TGTGCCAGCAGTTTATTAGCGGCGCCCCTCTTCACAGATACGCAGTATTTT
D gene: TRBD1; J gene: TRBJ1-2; clone size: -; V gene: TRBV5-5; CDR3 protein: CASSPTGGSNYGYTF; CDR3 DNA: TGTGCCAGCAGCCCTACAGGGGGTTCTAACTATGGCTACACCTTC
D gene: -; J gene: TRBJ2-5; clone size: -; V gene: TRBV12-3/TRBV12-4; CDR3 protein: CASTGVWGSSYNEQYF; CDR3 DNA: TGTGCCAGCACCGGGGTGTGGGGAAGCTCCTACAATGAGCAGTACTTC
D gene: TRBD1; J gene: TRBJ2-3; clone size: once; V gene: TRBV20-1; CDR3 protein: CSVADRASTDTQYF; CDR3 DNA: TGCAGTGTTGCGGACAGGGCGAGCACAGATACGCAGTATTTT
D gene: TRBD1; J gene: TRBJ2-1; clone size: -; V gene: TRBV20-1; CDR3 protein: CSARDSRTGDNEQFF; CDR3 DNA: TGCAGTGCTAGAGATTCGAGAACAGGGGACAATGAGCAGTTCTTC
D gene: TRBD2; J gene: TRBJ2-4; clone size: -; V gene: TRBV27; CDR3 protein: CASSFLAGVPEQYF; CDR3 DNA: TGTGCCAGCAGTTTTCTAGCGGGAGTTCCTGAGCAGTACTTC
D gene: -; J gene: TRBJ2-7; clone size: -; V gene: TRBV30; CDR3 protein: CAVTEAYEQYF; CDR3 DNA: TGTGCCGTTACAGAGGCCTACGAGCAGTACTTC
D gene: TRBD2; J gene: TRBJ2-5; clone size: -; V gene: TRBV2; CDR3 protein: CASSDRIAGAQETQYF; CDR3 DNA: TGTGCCAGCAGTGACCGGATAGCGGGGGCTCAAGAGACCCAGTACTTC
D gene: -; J gene: TRBJ2-7; clone size: -; V gene: TRBV27; CDR3 protein: CASSVRQSYEQYF; CDR3 DNA: TGTGCCAGCAGTGTTCGACAGAGCTACGAGCAGTACTTC
D gene: -; J gene: TRBJ1-1; clone size: -; V gene: TRBV20-1; CDR3 protein: CSVIVGVPRTGEAFF; CDR3 DNA: TGCAGTGTTATCGTCGGGGTACCTCGAACGGGTGAAGCTTTCTTT
D gene: -; J gene: TRBJ2-3; clone size: few; V gene: TRBV20-1; CDR3 protein: CSARFPEFTDTQYF; CDR3 DNA: TGCAGTGCTAGGTTTCCGGAGTTCACAGATACGCAGTATTTT
D gene: -; J gene: TRBJ2-6; clone size: -; V gene: TRBV28; CDR3 protein: CASSSPGRSSGANVLTF; CDR3 DNA: TGTGCCAGCAGTTCACCGGGACGGAGCTCTGGGGCCAACGTCCTGACTTTC
D gene: TRBD1; J gene: TRBJ1-2; clone size: few; V gene: TRBV5-5; CDR3 protein: CASSSGTGGDGYTF; CDR3 DNA: TGTGCCAGCAGCTCTGGGACAGGGGGCGACGGCTACACCTTC
D gene: -; J gene: TRBJ2-7; clone size: -; V gene: TRBV7-2; CDR3 protein: CASSSDGVTRLKQYF; CDR3 DNA: TGTGCCAGCAGCTCGGACGGGGTGACCCGGTTGAAGCAGTACTTC
D gene: -; J gene: TRBJ1-5; clone size: few; V gene: TRBV5-5; CDR3 protein: CASSLDTAQPQHF; CDR3 DNA: TGTGCCAGCAGCTTGGATACGGCCCAGCCCCAGCATTTT
D gene: TRBD1; J gene: TRBJ2-7; clone size: few; V gene: TRBV7-9; CDR3 protein: CASTRAPDRDYEQYF; CDR3 DNA: TGTGCCAGCACCAGAGCCCCTGACAGGGACTACGAGCAGTACTTC
D gene: TRBD1; J gene: TRBJ1-2; clone size: -; V gene: TRBV28; CDR3 protein: CATQNLGTGDGYTF; CDR3 DNA: TGTGCCACCCAAAACCTGGGGACAGGGGATGGCTACACCTTC
D gene: -; J gene: TRBJ1-5; clone size: few; V gene: TRBV20-1; CDR3 protein: CSANRGNQPQHF; CDR3 DNA: TGCAGTGCTAATAGGGGCAATCAGCCCCAGCATTTT
D gene: TRBD1; J gene: TRBJ1-5; clone size: -; V gene: TRBV20-1; CDR3 protein: CSAINSGQRNVNQPQHF; CDR3 DNA: TGCAGTGCTATTAACTCGGGACAGAGGAACGTAAATCAGCCCCAGCATTTT
D gene: TRBD2; J gene: TRBJ2-5; clone size: -; V gene: TRBV27; CDR3 protein: CASSIGTTQSATQYF; CDR3 DNA: TGTGCCAGCAGTATCGGGACTACCCAGAGTGCGACCCAGTACTTC
D gene: -; J gene: TRBJ2-1; clone size: -; V gene: TRBV12-3/TRBV12-4; CDR3 protein: CASSYRTGRVNEQFF; CDR3 DNA: TGTGCCAGCAGTTATAGGACAGGGAGGGTCAATGAGCAGTTCTTC
D gene: -; J gene: TRBJ2-3; clone size: -; V gene: TRBV20-1; CDR3 protein: CSARDYGGRTDTQYF; CDR3 DNA: TGCAGTGCTAGAGATTACGGGGGGCGAACAGATACGCAGTATTTT
D gene: -; J gene: TRBJ2-7; clone size: few; V gene: TRBV15; CDR3 protein: CATSRDKGGSEQYF; CDR3 DNA: TGTGCCACCAGCAGAGATAAAGGGGGGAGCGAGCAGTACTTC
D gene: TRBD1; J gene: TRBJ2-7; clone size: -; V gene: TRBV29-1; CDR3 protein: CSVEEGQGRDEQYF; CDR3 DNA: TGCAGCGTTGAAGAGGGACAGGGGCGGGACGAGCAGTACTTC
D gene: -; J gene: TRBJ2-1; clone size: once; V gene: TRBV28; CDR3 protein: CASEQAIGNEQFF; CDR3 DNA: TGTGCCAGCGAACAGGCCATCGGCAATGAGCAGTTCTTC
D gene: TRBD1; J gene: TRBJ2-7; clone size: many; V gene: TRBV9; CDR3 protein: CASSVDRDYEQYF; CDR3 DNA: TGTGCCAGCAGCGTGGACAGGGACTACGAGCAGTACTTC
D gene: TRBD2; J gene: TRBJ2-3; clone size: -; V gene: TRBV4-3; CDR3 protein: CASSQGSSGITDTQYF; CDR3 DNA: TGCGCCAGCAGCCAAGGTTCTAGCGGGATCACAGATACGCAGTATTTT
D gene: -; J gene: TRBJ2-5; clone size: many; V gene: TRBV7-3; CDR3 protein: CASSLSALETQYF; CDR3 DNA: TGTGCCAGCAGCTTAAGTGCACTTGAGACCCAGTACTTC
D gene: -; J gene: TRBJ2-1; clone size: few; V gene: TRBV6-4; CDR3 protein: CASSEQPPDEQFF; CDR3 DNA: TGTGCCAGCAGTGAACAACCCCCGGATGAGCAGTTCTTC